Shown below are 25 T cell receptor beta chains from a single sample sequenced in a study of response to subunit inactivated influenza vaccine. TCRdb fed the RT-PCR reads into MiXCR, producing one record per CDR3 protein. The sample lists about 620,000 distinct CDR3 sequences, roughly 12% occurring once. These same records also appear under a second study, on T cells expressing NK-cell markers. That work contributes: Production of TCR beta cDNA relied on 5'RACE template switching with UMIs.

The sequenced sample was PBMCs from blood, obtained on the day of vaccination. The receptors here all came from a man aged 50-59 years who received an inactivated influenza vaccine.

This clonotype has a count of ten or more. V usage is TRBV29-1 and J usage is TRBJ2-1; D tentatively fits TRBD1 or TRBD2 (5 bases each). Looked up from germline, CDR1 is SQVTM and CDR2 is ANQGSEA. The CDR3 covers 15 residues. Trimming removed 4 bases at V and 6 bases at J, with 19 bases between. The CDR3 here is CSVAVGGRVGNEQFF. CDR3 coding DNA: TGCAGCGTTGCGGTTGGGGGTCGGGTCGGCAATGAGCAGTTCTTC.

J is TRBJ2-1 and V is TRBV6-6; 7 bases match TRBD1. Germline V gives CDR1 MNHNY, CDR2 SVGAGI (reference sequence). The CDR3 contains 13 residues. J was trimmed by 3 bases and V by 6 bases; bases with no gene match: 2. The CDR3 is CASRRQGYNEQFF. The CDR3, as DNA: TGTGCCAGCAGACGACAGGGCTACAATGAGCAGTTCTTC.

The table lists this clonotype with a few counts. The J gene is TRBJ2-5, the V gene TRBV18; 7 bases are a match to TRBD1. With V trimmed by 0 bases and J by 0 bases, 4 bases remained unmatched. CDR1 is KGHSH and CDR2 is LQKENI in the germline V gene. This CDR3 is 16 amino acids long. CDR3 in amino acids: CASSPPKTGYQETQYF. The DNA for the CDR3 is TGTGCCAGCTCACCACCGAAGACAGGGTACCAAGAGACCCAGTACTTC.

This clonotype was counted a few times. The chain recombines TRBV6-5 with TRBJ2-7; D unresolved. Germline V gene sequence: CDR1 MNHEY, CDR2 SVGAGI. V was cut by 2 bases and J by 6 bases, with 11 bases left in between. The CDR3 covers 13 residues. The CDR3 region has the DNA TGTGCCAGCAGTTACGGGTCCGTAGGCGAGCAGTACTTC. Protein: CASSYGSVGEQYF.

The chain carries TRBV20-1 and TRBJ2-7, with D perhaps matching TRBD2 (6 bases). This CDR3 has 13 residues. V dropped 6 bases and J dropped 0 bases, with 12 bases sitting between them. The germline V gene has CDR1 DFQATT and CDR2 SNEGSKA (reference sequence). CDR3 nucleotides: TGCAGTGCCGACCGGACTAACTCCTACGAGCAGTACTTC. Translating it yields CSADRTNSYEQYF.

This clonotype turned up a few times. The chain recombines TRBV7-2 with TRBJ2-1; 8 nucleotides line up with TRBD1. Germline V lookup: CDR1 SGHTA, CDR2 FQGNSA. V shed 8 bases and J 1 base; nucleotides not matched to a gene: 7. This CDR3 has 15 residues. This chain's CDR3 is CASVNRGLSYNEQFF. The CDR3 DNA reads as TGTGCCAGCGTTAACAGGGGGTTATCCTACAATGAGCAGTTCTTC.

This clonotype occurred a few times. CDR3 nucleotides: TGTGCCAGCAGTCCGCTGGGGCCCAATGAGCAGTTCTTC. Translated, it gives CASSPLGPNEQFF. The J gene is TRBJ2-1, the V gene TRBV27; D may be TRBD1 (5 bases). The CDR3 loop spans 13 amino acids. The germline CDR1 and CDR2 sequences are MNHEY and SMNVEV (reference sequence). Trimming left V 5 bases short and J 6 bases short, with 11 bases between.

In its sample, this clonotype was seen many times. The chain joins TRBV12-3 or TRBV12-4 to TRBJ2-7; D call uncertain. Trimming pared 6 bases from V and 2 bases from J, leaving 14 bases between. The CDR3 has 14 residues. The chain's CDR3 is CASSLDAGAYEQYF. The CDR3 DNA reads TGTGCCAGCAGCCTGGACGCAGGAGCCTACGAGCAGTACTTC.

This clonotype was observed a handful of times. The CDR3 DNA is TGCGCCAGCAGCTTGCCAGGGCAGGAGGCTCGGGATAGAAACATTCAGTACTTC. It is translated as CASSLPGQEARDRNIQYF. The V and J genes are TRBV5-1 and TRBJ2-4; the D gene could be TRBD1 or TRBD2 (5 bases each). Germline CDR1 reads SGHRS; CDR2 reads YFSETQ. This CDR3 spans 18 amino acids. V was pared by 1 base and J by 6 bases, with 23 bases between.

The DNA of the CDR3 is TGTGGATTAGAGGATAGCACAGATACGCAGTATTTT. Translated: CGLEDSTDTQYF. V gene TRBV28 combines with J gene TRBJ2-3, with D uncertain. The germline CDR1 and CDR2 sequences are MDHEN and SYDVKM. CDR3 length: 12 residues. The full variable domain, its missing parts supplied by reference TRBV28 and TRBJ2-3, is DVKVTQSSRYLVKRTGEKVFLECVQDMDHENMFWYRQDPGLGLRLIYFSYDVKMKEKGDIPEGYSVSREKKERFSLILESASTNQTSMYLCGLEDSTDTQYFGPGTRLTVL.

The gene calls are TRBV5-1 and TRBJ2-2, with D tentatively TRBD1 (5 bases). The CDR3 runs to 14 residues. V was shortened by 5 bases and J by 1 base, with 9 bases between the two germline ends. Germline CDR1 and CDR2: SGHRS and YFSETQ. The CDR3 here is CASRPQGNTGELFF. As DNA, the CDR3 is TGCGCCAGCAGGCCCCAGGGGAACACCGGGGAGCTGTTTTTT.

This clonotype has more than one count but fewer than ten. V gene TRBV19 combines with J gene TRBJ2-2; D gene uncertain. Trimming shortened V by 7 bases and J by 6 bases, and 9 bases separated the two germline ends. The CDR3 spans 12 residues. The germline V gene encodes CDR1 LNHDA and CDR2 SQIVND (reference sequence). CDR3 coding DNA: TGTGCCAGTACTCAGACTCCCGGGGAGCTGTTTTTT. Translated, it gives CASTQTPGELFF. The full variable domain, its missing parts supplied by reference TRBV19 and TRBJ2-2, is DGGITQSPKYLFRKEGQNVTLSCEQNLNHDAMYWYRQDPGQGLRLIYYSQIVNDFQKGDIAEGYSVSREKKESFPLTVTSAQKNPTAFYLCASTQTPGELFFGEGSRLTVL.

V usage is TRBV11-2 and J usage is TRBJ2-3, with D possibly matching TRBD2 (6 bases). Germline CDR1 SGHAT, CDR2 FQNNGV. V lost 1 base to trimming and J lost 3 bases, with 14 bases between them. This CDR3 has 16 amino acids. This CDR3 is CASSLGGEVWTDTQYF. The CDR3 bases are TGTGCCAGCAGCTTAGGGGGGGAAGTGTGGACAGATACGCAGTATTTT.

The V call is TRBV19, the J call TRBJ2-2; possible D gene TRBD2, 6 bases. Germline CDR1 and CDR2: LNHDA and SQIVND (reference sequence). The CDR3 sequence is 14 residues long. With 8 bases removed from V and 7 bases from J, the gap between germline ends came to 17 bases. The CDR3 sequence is CASQSGRAGGELFF. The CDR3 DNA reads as TGTGCCAGTCAAAGCGGTAGAGCGGGCGGGGAGCTGTTTTTT. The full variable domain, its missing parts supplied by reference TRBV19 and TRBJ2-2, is DGGITQSPKYLFRKEGQNVTLSCEQNLNHDAMYWYRQDPGQGLRLIYYSQIVNDFQKGDIAEGYSVSREKKESFPLTVTSAQKNPTAFYLCASQSGRAGGELFFGEGSRLTVL.

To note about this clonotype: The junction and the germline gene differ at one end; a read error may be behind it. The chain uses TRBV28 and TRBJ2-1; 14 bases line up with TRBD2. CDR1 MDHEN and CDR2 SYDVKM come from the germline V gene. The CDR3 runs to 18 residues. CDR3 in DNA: TGTGCCAGCAGGGGACTAGCGGGGGTAAGAAGCTCCTACAATGAGCAGGTCTTC. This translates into CASRGLAGVRSSYNEQVF.

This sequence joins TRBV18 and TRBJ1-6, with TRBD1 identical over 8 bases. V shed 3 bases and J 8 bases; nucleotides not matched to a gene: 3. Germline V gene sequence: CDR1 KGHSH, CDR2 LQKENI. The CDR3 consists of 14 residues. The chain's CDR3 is CASSPDRGYSPLHF. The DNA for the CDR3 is TGTGCCAGCTCACCCGACAGGGGATATTCACCCCTCCACTTT.

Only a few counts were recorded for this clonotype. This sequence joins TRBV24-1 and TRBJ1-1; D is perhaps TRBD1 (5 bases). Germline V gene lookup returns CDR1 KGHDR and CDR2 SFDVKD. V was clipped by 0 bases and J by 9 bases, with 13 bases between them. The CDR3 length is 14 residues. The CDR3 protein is CATSDLQTGSQAFF. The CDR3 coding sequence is TGTGCCACCAGTGATTTGCAAACAGGTAGTCAAGCTTTCTTT.

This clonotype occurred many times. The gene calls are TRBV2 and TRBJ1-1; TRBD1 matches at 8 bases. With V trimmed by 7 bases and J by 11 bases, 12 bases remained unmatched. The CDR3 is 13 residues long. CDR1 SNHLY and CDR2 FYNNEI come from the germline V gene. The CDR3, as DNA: TGTGCCAGCACCGGGACAGGAGCGAAGTTGGCTTTCTTT. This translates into CASTGTGAKLAFF.

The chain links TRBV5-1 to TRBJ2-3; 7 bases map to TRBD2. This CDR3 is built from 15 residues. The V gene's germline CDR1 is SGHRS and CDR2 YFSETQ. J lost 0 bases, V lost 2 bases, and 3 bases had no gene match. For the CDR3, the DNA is TGCGCCAGCAGCTTACCGGGACTAAGCACAGATACGCAGTATTTT. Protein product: CASSLPGLSTDTQYF.

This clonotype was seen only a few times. CDR3 amino acids: CASSLFGSRGEQYF. For the CDR3, the DNA is TGTGCCAGCAGTTTATTCGGGAGTAGAGGCGAGCAGTACTTC. The chain recombines TRBV27 with TRBJ2-7, with TRBD2 as a possible D gene (6 bases). The V end was cut by 1 base, the J end by 6 bases, with 13 bases between. Looked up from germline, CDR1 is MNHEY and CDR2 is SMNVEV (reference sequence). The CDR3 covers 14 residues.

CDR3 residues: CSARGDRGWETQYF. In DNA form, the CDR3 reads TGCAGTGCTAGAGGGGACAGGGGTTGGGAGACCCAGTACTTC. The chain combines TRBV20-1 with TRBJ2-5, with 10 positions matching TRBD1. V lost 1 base, J lost 5 bases, and 4 bases stayed unmatched. This CDR3 spans 14 amino acids. Germline assignment: CDR1 DFQATT and CDR2 SNEGSKA (reference sequence).

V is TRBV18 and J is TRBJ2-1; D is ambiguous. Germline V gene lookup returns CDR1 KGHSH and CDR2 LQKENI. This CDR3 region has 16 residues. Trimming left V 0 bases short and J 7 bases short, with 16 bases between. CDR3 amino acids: CASSPPLRYPRNEQFF. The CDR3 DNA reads TGTGCCAGCTCACCACCGTTACGGTATCCCCGAAATGAGCAGTTCTTC.

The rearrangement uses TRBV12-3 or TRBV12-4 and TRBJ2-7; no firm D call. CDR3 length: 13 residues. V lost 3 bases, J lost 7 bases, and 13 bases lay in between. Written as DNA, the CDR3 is TGTGCCAGCAGTTTTCGGCCAGATAGTGAGCAGTACTTC. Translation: CASSFRPDSEQYF.

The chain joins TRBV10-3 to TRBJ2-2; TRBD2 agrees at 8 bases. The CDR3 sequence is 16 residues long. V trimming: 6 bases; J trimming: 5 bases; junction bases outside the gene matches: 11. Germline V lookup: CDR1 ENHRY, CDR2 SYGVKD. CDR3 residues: CAISYSGAKKTGELFF. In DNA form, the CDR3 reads TGTGCCATCAGCTATAGCGGGGCAAAAAAGACCGGGGAGCTGTTTTTT.

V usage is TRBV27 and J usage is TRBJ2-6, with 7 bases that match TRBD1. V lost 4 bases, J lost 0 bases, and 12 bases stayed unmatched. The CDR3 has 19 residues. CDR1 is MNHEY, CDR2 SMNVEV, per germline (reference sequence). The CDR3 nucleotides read TGTGCCAGCAGTTCCTACTACGGACAGGAGTTCTCTGGGGCCAACGTCCTGACTTTC. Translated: CASSSYYGQEFSGANVLTF.